Following are 24 T cell receptor beta chains from one sample sequenced in a study of cytomegalovirus exposure and HLA in healthy donors. Repertoires were generated with immunoSEQ multiplex PCR, while TCRdb's copy carries only in-frame clones and drops some. In the table there are about 84,000 clones, approximately 91% of which are singletons. The sample consisted of PBMCs. Receptor source: a young man in good health and CMV-seronegative.

The chain employs TRBV6-1 and TRBJ1-2; tentative D call: TRBD1 (6 bases). Germline CDR1 MNHNS, CDR2 SASEGT. Deletions cut 8 bases from V and 8 bases from J, with 12 bases between. The CDR3 sequence is 11 residues long. For the CDR3, the DNA is TGTGCCAGCGCCCGGACAGTCGGCTACACCTTC. Translated, it gives CASARTVGYTF.

This chain joins TRBV19 and TRBJ2-1, with 13 bases that match TRBD2. This CDR3 comprises 18 residues. V lost 0 bases and J lost 9; bases outside the gene matches: 11. Germline CDR1 is LNHDA and CDR2 is SQIVND (reference sequence). DNA of the CDR3: TGTGCCAGTAGTATAGATCCTCCCGGACTAGCGGGAGCGGGTGAGCAGTTCTTC. The encoded protein is CASSIDPPGLAGAGEQFF.

This clone was recorded only once. The V call is TRBV6-5, the J call TRBJ2-7; 10 nucleotides line up with TRBD1. Trimming removed 2 bases from V and 11 bases from J; junction bases left unmatched: 12. This CDR3 region has 15 residues. CDR1 MNHEY and CDR2 SVGAGI come from the germline V gene. This chain's CDR3 is CASSYGTGAIGIEYF. CDR3 DNA sequence: TGTGCCAGCAGTTACGGGACAGGGGCGATTGGGATAGAGTACTTC.

V and J are TRBV5-1 and TRBJ2-5; 8 positions match TRBD1. The CDR3 is 15 residues long. Germline assignment: CDR1 SGHRS and CDR2 YFSETQ. Losses at the gene ends were 6 bases for V and 3 bases for J; bases not matched to a gene: 10. CDR3 amino acids: CASKTQTGEEETQYF. As DNA, the CDR3 is TGCGCCAGCAAAACCCAGACAGGGGAGGAAGAGACCCAGTACTTC.

The genes are TRBV19 and TRBJ1-4, with TRBD1 identical over 7 bases. With V trimmed by 5 bases and J by 0 bases, 6 bases remained unmatched. CDR3 size: 16 residues. Germline CDR1 and CDR2: LNHDA and SQIVND (reference sequence). This chain's CDR3 is CASSSRQGATNEKLFF. The CDR3 nucleotides read TGTGCCAGTAGTTCCCGACAGGGCGCAACTAATGAAAAACTGTTTTTT.

The rearrangement joins TRBV4-1 to TRBJ1-2; perhaps TRBD1 as D (6 bases). V lost 0 bases and J lost 4, with 9 bases in between. Per germline, CDR1 MGHRA and CDR2 YSYEKL. This CDR3 spans 14 amino acids. The DNA for the CDR3 is TGCGCCAGCAGCCAAGACCGGGACATCTATGGCTACACCTTC. Protein product: CASSQDRDIYGYTF.

V and J are TRBV14 and TRBJ2-3; D gene unclear. The CDR3 loop spans 14 amino acids. V lost 0 bases to trimming and J lost 4 bases, with 8 bases between them. Per germline, CDR1 SGHDN and CDR2 FVKESK. The CDR3 coding sequence is TGTGCCAGCAGCCAAGATTGGGCCGCAGATACGCAGTATTTT. It encodes CASSQDWAADTQYF.

The rearrangement uses TRBV9 and TRBJ2-6; possible D gene TRBD1, 6 bases. Germline assignment: CDR1 SGDLS and CDR2 YYNGEE. The CDR3 totals 20 residues. Between the trimmed V and J ends, which lost 1 base and 0 bases, there was a span of 20 bases. CDR3 DNA sequence: TGTGCCAGCAGCGTAAAGTGGGATCGGACAGCTTCCTCTGGGGCCAACGTCCTGACTTTC. Encoded protein: CASSVKWDRTASSGANVLTF.

This chain connects TRBV11-2 to TRBJ1-2; D remains unclear. There are 15 residues in the CDR3. The V gene's germline CDR1 is SGHAT and CDR2 FQNNGV. V shed 3 bases and J shed 1 base, with 12 bases lying between them. DNA of the CDR3: TGTGCCAGCAGCTTCTCTTTCTCCCTTAACTATGGCTACACCTTC. Its protein is CASSFSFSLNYGYTF.

The V gene is TRBV29-1, the J gene TRBJ2-2; 9 bases fit TRBD2. This CDR3 is 17 amino acids long. After removal of 0 bases from V and 5 bases from J, the junction contained 10 bases not matched to a gene. The germline V gene encodes CDR1 SQVTM and CDR2 ANQGSEA. The CDR3, as DNA: TGCAGCGTTGAAGATGACGCGGGAGGGGTTTGGACCGGGGAGCTGTTTTTT. As protein: CSVEDDAGGVWTGELFF.

The sample holds one count of this clone. The chain recombines TRBV18 with TRBJ2-6; 9 bases agree with TRBD1. The CDR3 length is 18 residues. Unmatched junction bases numbered 4, after V lost 1 base and J lost 0 bases. Germline CDR1 is KGHSH and CDR2 is LQKENI. CDR3: CASSPRDRDISGANVLTF. CDR3 DNA sequence: TGTGCCAGCTCACCACGGGACAGGGACATCTCTGGGGCCAACGTCCTGACTTTC.

The chain couples TRBV6-5 to TRBJ1-4; the D is unclear. Germline V lookup: CDR1 MNHEY, CDR2 SVGAGI. With 5 bases removed from V and 5 bases from J, the gap between germline ends came to 6 bases. The CDR3 extends over 12 amino acids. The CDR3 protein is CASSQSNEKLFF. CDR3 nucleotides: TGTGCCAGCAGTCAATCAAATGAAAAACTGTTTTTT.

The chain combines TRBV6-4 with TRBJ2-3; TRBD2 aligns across 10 bases. The CDR3 spans 15 residues. J gave up 2 bases and V 4 bases, and 3 bases lay outside the gene matches. CDR1 and CDR2 (germline): MRHNA, SNTAGT. The CDR3 protein is CASSGSGRATDTQYF. DNA for the CDR3: TGTGCCAGCAGTGGAAGCGGGAGGGCCACAGATACGCAGTATTTT.

The chain has TRBV28 and TRBJ1-2, with D tentatively TRBD1 (6 bases). The ends were cut back, 6 bases at V and 8 bases at J, with 28 bases in the middle. There are 17 residues in the CDR3. The germline CDR1 and CDR2 sequences are MDHEN and SYDVKM. The CDR3 bases are TGTGCCAGCAGCACCAGGGCGAACCGGGGGGGGCGCAACGGCTACACCTTC. Its translation is CASSTRANRGGRNGYTF.

This clone has only a few counts. The chain recombines TRBV9 with TRBJ2-7, with 9 bases lining up with TRBD2. CDR3 length equals 15 residues. Trimming cost V 2 bases and J 5 bases; bases outside gene matches: 8. Germline CDR1 SGDLS, CDR2 YYNGEE. As DNA, the CDR3 is TGTGCCAGCAGCGTTGGGCTAGCGGGAATGGACGAGCAGTACTTC. This sequence encodes CASSVGLAGMDEQYF.

V gene TRBV6-1 combines with J gene TRBJ1-2, with a weak D call TRBD1 (5 bases). Germline CDR1 is MNHNS and CDR2 is SASEGT. V shed 2 bases and J shed 6 bases, with 7 bases lying between them. This CDR3 region has 12 residues. The CDR3 nucleotides read TGTGCCAGCAGTGAATCGGGGGATGGCTACACCTTC. Residues: CASSESGDGYTF.

The chain joins TRBV5-6 to TRBJ1-1, with D possibly matching TRBD1 (5 bases). Germline lookup yields CDR1 SGHDT and CDR2 YYEEEE. Trimming pared 2 bases from V and 0 bases from J, leaving 11 bases between. The CDR3 runs to 15 residues. CDR3 in amino acids: CASSFVDSLNTEAFF. CDR3 DNA: TGTGCCAGCAGCTTTGTTGACAGCCTGAACACTGAAGCTTTCTTT.

V usage is TRBV6-1 and J usage is TRBJ2-2; tentative D call: TRBD2 (5 bases). Germline loops: CDR1 MNHNS, CDR2 SASEGT. This CDR3 spans 13 amino acids. V lost 6 bases to trimming and J lost 1 base, with 6 bases between them. For the CDR3, the DNA is TGTGCCAGCAGAGAGGGGAACACCGGGGAGCTGTTTTTT. It yields the protein CASREGNTGELFF.

The V and J genes are TRBV13 and TRBJ2-7; no clear D. Trimming shortened V by 0 bases and J by 4 bases, and 13 bases separated the two germline ends. The CDR3 contains 15 residues. Per the germline V gene, CDR1 is PRHDT and CDR2 is FYEKMQ (reference sequence). CDR3 loop: CASSLGVNVRYEQYF. The CDR3 nucleotides read TGTGCCAGCAGCTTAGGGGTAAATGTGAGGTACGAGCAGTACTTC.

The CDR3 protein is CASSFGQADWPQHF. The CDR3 nucleotides are TGTGCCAGCAGCTTTGGACAAGCCGACTGGCCCCAGCATTTT. The chain uses TRBV5-6 and TRBJ1-5; possibly TRBD1 for D (5 bases). With 2 bases removed from V and 9 bases from J, the gap between germline ends came to 15 bases. Germline values: CDR1 SGHDT, CDR2 YYEEEE. CDR3 length equals 14 residues.

The chain carries TRBV10-1 and TRBJ1-1; unclear D gene. V dropped 2 bases and J dropped 6 bases, with 7 bases sitting between them. The V gene's germline CDR1 is WNHNN and CDR2 SYGVQD (reference sequence). CDR3 length equals 12 residues. CDR3 protein: CASSESGSEAFF. Written as DNA, the CDR3 is TGCGCCAGCAGTGAGAGCGGGTCTGAAGCTTTCTTT.

This rearrangement joins TRBV4-1 to TRBJ2-5, with TRBD2 matching 10 bases. Germline V gives CDR1 MGHRA, CDR2 YSYEKL. The CDR3 loop spans 16 amino acids. V dropped 1 base and J dropped 5; count of bases not matched to a gene: 7. The CDR3 bases are TGCGCCAGCAGCCAAGGAGCGGGGGGGCTTCGTGAGACCCAGTACTTC. As protein: CASSQGAGGLRETQYF.

V and J are TRBV10-2 and TRBJ1-1; D gene uncertain. Germline CDR1 WSHSY, CDR2 SAAADI. Trimming cost V 10 bases and J 3 bases, with 12 bases left between them. The CDR3 extends over 12 amino acids. The CDR3 DNA is TGCGCCACCGGGGATGGCCACACTGAAGCTTTCTTT. Amino acids: CATGDGHTEAFF.

The V gene is TRBV6-6, the J gene TRBJ1-3, with D uncertain. CDR3 length: 16 amino acids. V lost 0 bases and J lost 0, with 9 bases in between. The germline V gene encodes CDR1 MNHNY and CDR2 SVGAGI (reference sequence). The CDR3 coding sequence is TGTGCCAGCAGTTACTCGAGTCGGGGCTCTGGAAACACCATATATTTT. Protein product: CASSYSSRGSGNTIYF.